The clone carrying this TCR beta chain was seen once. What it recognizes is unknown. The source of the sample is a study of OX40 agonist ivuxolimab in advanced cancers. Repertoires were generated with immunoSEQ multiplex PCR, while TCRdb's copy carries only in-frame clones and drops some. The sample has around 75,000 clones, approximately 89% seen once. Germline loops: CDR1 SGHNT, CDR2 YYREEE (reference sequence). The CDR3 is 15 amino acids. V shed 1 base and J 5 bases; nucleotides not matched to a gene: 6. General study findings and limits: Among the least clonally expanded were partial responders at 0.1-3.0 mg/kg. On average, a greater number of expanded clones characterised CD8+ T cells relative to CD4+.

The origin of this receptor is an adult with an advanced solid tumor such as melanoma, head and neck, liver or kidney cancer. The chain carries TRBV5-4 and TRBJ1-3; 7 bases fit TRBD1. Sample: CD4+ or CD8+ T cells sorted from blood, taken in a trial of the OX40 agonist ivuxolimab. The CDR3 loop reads CASSLKGARRNTIYF. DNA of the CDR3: TGTGCCAGCAGCTTGAAGGGGGCGCGACGAAACACCATATATTTT.